This T cell receptor beta chain derives from a study of shared clonotypes between healthy human individuals. The study's findings and limits: Generation probabilities were higher for clonotypes shared across all four sorted-subset donors than for unshared ones. Apart from blood, nothing was sampled; tissue repertoires likely differ.

Sequencing used immunoSEQ multiplex PCR; TCRdb keeps in-frame clones, though not all of them. The sample shows some 1.4 million clones, 95% to 97% of them seen only once. This clone was detected a few times. Antigen specificity is unknown. In the same sample, other DNA sequences code for this CDR3. Participating donors were healthy, HIV-negative adults free of recent acute infections or vaccinations. The TCR sequence derives from a man aged 30 to 45 in good health. What was sequenced was naive CD4+ T cells sorted from blood. The subset here: CD45RA+ positively selected.

CDR3 coding DNA: TGTGCCAGTAGTATAGATCTCGCGAACACTGAAGCTTTCTTT. Protein sequence: CASSIDLANTEAFF. J is TRBJ1-1 and V is TRBV19; D ambiguous. The CDR3 has 14 residues. The germline gives CDR1 LNHDA, CDR2 SQIVND (reference sequence). The germline V and J ends were trimmed by 0 bases and 1 base, with 6 bases remaining between them.